This TCR beta chain derives from a study of beta chain features in type 1 diabetes. Germline loops: CDR1 SGHDN, CDR2 FVKESK. The CDR3 consists of 12 residues. V was trimmed by 4 bases and J by 4 bases, leaving 7 bases between them. TCRB transcripts that were expressed got sequenced, as all of the isolated RNA had been reverse transcribed. The assay was immunoSEQ multiplex PCR, and TCRdb's table has in-frame clones only and misses some. The repertoire includes 400,000 to 550,000 clones, about an eighth of them detected once, and 0.045% to 0.05% sits in the top ten. Of note for this clone: Antigen specificity is unknown.

Points from the study as a whole: Comparison showed that naive, central memory and Treg TCRB repertoires appeared more similar among patients than among healthy donors. For TCRB rearrangement, an influence of HLA type remained unresolved here.

CD4+ naive, central memory, regulatory and stem cell-like memory subsets were isolated by sorting on CD45RO/CCR7/CD25/CD127/CD95/CD27. The rearrangement links TRBV14 to TRBJ1-2; no reliable D call. This receptor was identified in a woman aged 18-35 years in good health. The sequencing sample was made of naive CD4+ T cells from blood. The CDR3 sequence: CASSRSAYGYTF. In DNA form, the CDR3 reads TGTGCCAGCAGCCGAAGTGCCTATGGCTACACCTTC.